Each of the 16 T cell receptor beta chains below was sequenced from the same sample in a study of T cells in tuberculosis. After thawing and overnight rest, PBMC were stained with GMM-loaded CD1B tetramer, viability dye and anti-CD3 for sorting. CD1B tetramers were loaded with Rhodococcus equi-derived C32 glucose monomycolate. Measured with immunoSEQ multiplex PCR; TCRdb has only the in-frame clones, and not every one. The data show about 58,000 clones, approximately 88% seen once. Sequenced input: CD1b-GMM tetramer-negative cells sorted from PBMCs. These receptors all stem from an adult woman with latent tuberculosis.

V gene TRBV4-1 combines with J gene TRBJ2-5; D is possibly TRBD1 (5 bases). The end of the DNA fits TRBJ2-7 better, so the J call may be wrong. Germline V gene sequence: CDR1 MGHRA, CDR2 YSYEKL. The CDR3 totals 14 residues. The CDR3 DNA is TGCGCCAGCAGCCAGCCTGGTGACAGCTACGAGCAGTACTTC. Translating it yields CASSQPGDSYEQYF.

The V call is TRBV2, the J call TRBJ2-5; 9 nucleotides align to TRBD2. V shed 3 bases and J 3 bases; nucleotides not matched to a gene: 2. This CDR3 is built from 14 residues. Germline assignment: CDR1 SNHLY and CDR2 FYNNEI. CDR3 sequence: CASSEVAGEETQYF. As DNA, the CDR3 is TGTGCCAGCAGTGAGGTAGCGGGAGAAGAGACCCAGTACTTC. Based on the CDR3 plus reference TRBV2 and TRBJ2-5, the full variable domain is EPEVTQTPSHQVTQMGQEVILRCVPISNHLYFYWYRQILGQKVEFLVSFYNNEISEKSEIFDDQFSVERPDGSNFTLKIRSTKLEDSAMYFCASSEVAGEETQYFGPGTRLLVL.

V is TRBV7-6 and J is TRBJ2-2; TRBD2 might be the D (6 bases). Germline-derived CDR1 and CDR2 are SGHVS and FNYEAQ. The CDR3 is made up of 16 amino acids. V was trimmed by 5 bases and J by 6 bases, leaving 19 bases between them. The CDR3 loop is CASSPLSGVVPGELFF. CDR3 DNA sequence: TGTGCCAGCAGCCCCTTGTCGGGGGTGGTTCCCGGGGAGCTGTTTTTT.

The chain is built from TRBV19 and TRBJ1-1; no clear D gene. V dropped 3 bases and J dropped 10 bases, with 9 bases sitting between them. CDR1 is LNHDA and CDR2 is SQIVND in the germline V gene (reference sequence). The CDR3 length is 11 residues. The chain's CDR3 is CASSIPRVAFF. The CDR3 coding sequence is TGTGCCAGTAGTATTCCACGGGTAGCTTTCTTT.

V is TRBV18 and J is TRBJ2-2, with no clear D. CDR1 and CDR2 (germline): KGHSH, LQKENI. CDR3 length: 16 residues. V shed 6 bases and J shed 2 bases, with 16 bases lying between them. The CDR3 DNA reads as TGTGCCAGCTCTCCTTCGGCACAGTCTAACACCGGGGAGCTGTTTTTT. Amino acids: CASSPSAQSNTGELFF.

The gene calls are TRBV12-2 and TRBJ2-7; the table's D gene call, TRBD1, was not cross checked with the DNA. TRBV12-2 is flagged as a pseudogene. The CDR3 spans 14 residues. The CDR3 sequence is CASRESDRGNEQYF. The DNA for the CDR3 is TGTGCAAGTCGCGAGTCGGACAGGGGGAACGAGCAGTACTTC.

V gene TRBV4-1 combines with J gene TRBJ1-4; TRBD1 aligns across 8 bases. CDR1 is MGHRA and CDR2 is YSYEKL in the germline V gene. J lost 3 bases, V lost 4 bases, and 7 bases had no gene match. This CDR3 has 16 amino acids. The CDR3: CASSRILTGANEKLFF. Written as DNA, the CDR3 is TGCGCCAGCAGCCGGATCCTGACAGGGGCTAATGAAAAACTGTTTTTT.

This rearrangement joins TRBV9 to TRBJ2-7, with 9 positions matching TRBD1. Germline values: CDR1 SGDLS, CDR2 YYNGEE. The V gene end was trimmed by 0 bases and the J gene end by 3 bases; junction bases not matched to a gene: 4. There are 15 residues in the CDR3. CDR3 loop: CASSVGDRGSYEQYF. CDR3 DNA sequence: TGTGCCAGCAGCGTAGGTGACAGGGGGAGCTACGAGCAGTACTTC.

The gene calls are TRBV6-1 and TRBJ2-7, with TRBD2 matching over 8 bases. In germline, CDR1 is MNHNS, CDR2 SASEGT. V lost 6 bases, J lost 4 bases, and 11 bases stayed unmatched. The length of the CDR3 is 15 residues. This CDR3 reads CASRDPASGHYEQYF. As DNA, the CDR3 is TGTGCCAGCAGGGACCCGGCTAGCGGGCATTACGAGCAGTACTTC.

This clone was detected only once. J is TRBJ1-2 and V is TRBV29-1, with D unresolved. Per germline, CDR1 SQVTM and CDR2 ANQGSEA. The CDR3 is 12 residues long. V lost 5 bases and J lost 2, with 9 bases in between. The CDR3 DNA is TGCAGCGTTCGGGAAGGAAACTATGGCTACACCTTC. This gives the protein CSVREGNYGYTF.

The CDR3 region is CASSIGTGYYGYTF. The CDR3 DNA reads as TGTGCCAGTAGTATCGGGACAGGTTACTATGGCTACACCTTC. The chain has TRBV19 and TRBJ1-2, with TRBD1 matching over 8 bases. In germline, CDR1 is LNHDA, CDR2 SQIVND (reference sequence). The CDR3 extends over 14 amino acids. The V segment lost 3 bases and the J segment 3 bases; nucleotides outside the gene matches: 3.

The V gene is TRBV5-5, the J gene TRBJ1-5, with D hard to call. Per germline, CDR1 SGHKS and CDR2 YYEKEE (reference sequence). With 4 bases removed from V and 0 bases from J, the gap between germline ends came to 8 bases. The CDR3 spans 14 residues. CDR3 loop: CASSPGYSNQPQHF. In DNA, the CDR3 is TGTGCCAGCAGCCCCGGTTATAGCAATCAGCCCCAGCATTTT.

The rearrangement uses TRBV12-5 and TRBJ2-3; 10 nucleotides line up with TRBD2. The V and J ends lost 0 bases and 10 bases, in that order; junction bases with no gene match: 10. The CDR3 sequence is 16 residues long. Germline lookup yields CDR1 LGHNT and CDR2 FRNRAP. In DNA, the CDR3 is TGTGCTAGTGGTTTGGTTCTCGGGCTAGCGGGAGAGGCGCAGTATTTT. As protein: CASGLVLGLAGEAQYF.

This CDR3 is CASSDSGLSGANVLTF. The CDR3 DNA reads as TGTGCCAGCAGTGATTCTGGGCTCTCTGGGGCCAACGTCCTGACTTTC. The rearrangement uses TRBV2 and TRBJ2-6; D is uncertain. CDR1 and CDR2 from the germline V gene are SNHLY and FYNNEI. This CDR3 has 16 amino acids. Trimming left V 3 bases short and J 0 bases short, with 9 bases between.

This chain links TRBV9 with TRBJ2-1, with D perhaps TRBD1 (6 bases). The CDR3 has 13 residues. V lost 5 bases to trimming and J lost 8 bases, with 14 bases between them. Per germline, CDR1 SGDLS and CDR2 YYNGEE. CDR3 region: CASRGAGADEQFF. CDR3 bases: TGTGCCAGCAGGGGCGCAGGGGCCGATGAGCAGTTCTTC.

In its sample, this clone was seen once. The chain has TRBV10-3 and TRBJ2-3; TRBD2 agrees at 7 bases. The CDR3 has 14 amino acids. V lost 5 bases and J lost 0; bases outside the gene matches: 2. In germline, CDR1 is ENHRY, CDR2 SYGVKD. CDR3 nucleotides: TGTGCCATCAGTTCTAGCGGAAGCACAGATACGCAGTATTTT. It yields the protein CAISSSGSTDTQYF.